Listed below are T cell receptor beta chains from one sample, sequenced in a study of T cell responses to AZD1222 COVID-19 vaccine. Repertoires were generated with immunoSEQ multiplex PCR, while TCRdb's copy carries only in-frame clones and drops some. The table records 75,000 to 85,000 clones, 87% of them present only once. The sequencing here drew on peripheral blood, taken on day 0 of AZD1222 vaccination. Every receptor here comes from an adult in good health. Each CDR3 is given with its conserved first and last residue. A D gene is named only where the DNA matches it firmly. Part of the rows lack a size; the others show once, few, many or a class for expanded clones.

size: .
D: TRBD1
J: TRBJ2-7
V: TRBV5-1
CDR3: CASSLGQGALIVYF
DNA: TGCGCCAGCAGCTTAGGACAGGGGGCGCTTATAGTGTACTTC

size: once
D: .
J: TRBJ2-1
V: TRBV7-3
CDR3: CASSSPGPLNEQFF
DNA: TGTGCCAGCAGTTCGCCGGGACCCTTAAATGAGCAGTTCTTC

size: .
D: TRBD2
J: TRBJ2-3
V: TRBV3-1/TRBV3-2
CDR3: CASSQRGGDTQYF
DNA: TGTGCCAGCAGCCAACGCGGGGGAGATACGCAGTATTTT

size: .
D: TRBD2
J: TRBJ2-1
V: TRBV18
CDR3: CASSRETSGSRNEQFF
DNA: TGTGCCAGCTCACGCGAGACTAGCGGGAGTAGGAATGAGCAGTTCTTC

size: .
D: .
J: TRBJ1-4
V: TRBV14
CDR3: CASSQDGGATNEKLFF
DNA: TGTGCCAGCAGCCAAGATGGCGGGGCAACTAATGAAAAACTGTTTTTT

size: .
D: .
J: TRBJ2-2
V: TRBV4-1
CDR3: CASSQVAANTGELFF
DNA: TGCGCCAGCAGCCAAGTGGCAGCGAACACCGGGGAGCTGTTTTTT

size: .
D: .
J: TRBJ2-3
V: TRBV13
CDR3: CASAFRNTDTQYF
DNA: TGTGCCAGCGCGTTTAGAAACACAGATACGCAGTATTTT

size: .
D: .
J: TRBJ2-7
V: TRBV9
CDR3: CASSVIPDHEQYF
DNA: TGTGCCAGCAGCGTAATCCCTGATCACGAGCAGTACTTC

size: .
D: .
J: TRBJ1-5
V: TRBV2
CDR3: CASSVQNQPQHF
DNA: TGTGCCAGCAGTGTACAGAATCAGCCCCAGCATTTT

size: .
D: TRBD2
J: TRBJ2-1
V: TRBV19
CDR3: CASSMVSSGFSSYNEQFF
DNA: TGTGCCAGTAGTATGGTTTCTAGCGGATTCAGCTCCTACAATGAGCAGTTCTTC

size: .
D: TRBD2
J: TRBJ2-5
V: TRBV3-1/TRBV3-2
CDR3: CASSQALSGDQETQYF
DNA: TGTGCCAGCAGCCAAGCTCTTAGCGGGGATCAAGAGACCCAGTACTTC

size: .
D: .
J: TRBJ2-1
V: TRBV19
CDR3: CASSIDWGRSNEQFF
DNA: TGTGCCAGTAGTATAGATTGGGGGCGGAGTAATGAGCAGTTCTTC

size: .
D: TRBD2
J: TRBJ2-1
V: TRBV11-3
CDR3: CASRYRAGGLFNEQFF
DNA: TGTGCCAGCAGATACAGGGCGGGAGGGCTCTTCAATGAGCAGTTCTTC

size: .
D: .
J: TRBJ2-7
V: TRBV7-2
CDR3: CASSLGSAGPYEQYF
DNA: TGTGCCAGCAGCTTAGGGTCGGCGGGACCCTACGAGCAGTACTTC

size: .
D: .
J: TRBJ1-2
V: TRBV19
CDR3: CASSPPNLGRDYGYTF
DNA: TGTGCCAGTAGTCCCCCAAATTTGGGGCGCGACTATGGCTACACCTTC

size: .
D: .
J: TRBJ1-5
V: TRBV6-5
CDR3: CASSRDTYQPQHF
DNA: TGTGCCAGCAGCCGGGACACCTATCAGCCCCAGCATTTT

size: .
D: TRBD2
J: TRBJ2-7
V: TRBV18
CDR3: CASSPRLAGVSYEQYF
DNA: TGTGCCAGCTCACCAAGGCTAGCGGGAGTATCGTACGAGCAGTACTTC

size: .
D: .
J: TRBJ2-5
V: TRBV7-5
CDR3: CVRSHKGTGQETQYF
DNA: TGTGTCAGAAGCCATAAAGGGACAGGGCAAGAGACCCAGTACTTC